These T cell receptor beta chains were read from a single sample in a study of blood T cell repertoires in COVID-19. Some clones are missing from TCRdb's copy, which holds only in-frame ones; the method was immunoSEQ multiplex PCR. The sample lists around 200,000 clones; more than 80% were seen once. The specimen sequenced was PBMCs or T cells enriched from blood (not recorded which). The receptor source for this set is a man aged 35-49 years who had recovered from COVID-19. Each CDR3 is given with its conserved first and last residue. Fields, in order: clone size, D gene, J gene, V gene, CDR3 DNA, CDR3 protein. The D gene is left open where the match is weak. A row's size may be missing; if present it is once, few, many or a size class.

>few|TRBD1|TRBJ1-6|TRBV9
TGTGCCAGCAGCGTAGACTGGGACAGCAATTCACCCCTCCACTTT
CASSVDWDSNSPLHF
>.|.|TRBJ2-7|TRBV25-1
TGTGCCAGCAGTCGGACAGTAGAGTACGAGCAGTACTTC
CASSRTVEYEQYF
>.|.|TRBJ1-1|TRBV19
TGTGCCAGTAGTGACAGCATGAACACTGAAGCTTTCTTT
CASSDSMNTEAFF
>.|TRBD2|TRBJ2-3|TRBV19
TGTGCCAGTAGAAGATTAGGACTAGCGGGAACGGGAGATACGCAGTATTTT
CASRRLGLAGTGDTQYF
>.|.|TRBJ1-4|TRBV29-1
TGCAGCGTTGAAGACGGGGTTAATGAAAAACTGTTTTTT
CSVEDGVNEKLFF
>.|.|TRBJ2-3|TRBV29-1
TGCAGCGTTGTGGGGCTAGCGATAGATACGCAGTATTTT
CSVVGLAIDTQYF
>few|TRBD1|TRBJ2-1|TRBV6-1
TGTGCCAGCAGTGAACAGACAGGGTATGAGCAGTTCTTC
CASSEQTGYEQFF
>.|TRBD1|TRBJ1-1|TRBV5-1
TGCGCCAGCAGCTCGGGACAGTTTTTGAACACTGAAGCTTTCTTT
CASSSGQFLNTEAFF
>.|TRBD1|TRBJ2-1|TRBV6-5
TGTGCCAGCAGACTGACAGGGGGGTCCTACAATGAGCAGTTCTTC
CASRLTGGSYNEQFF
>once|.|TRBJ1-1|TRBV5-1
TGCGCCAGCAGCTTGGCCGGTAAGAACACTGAAGCTTTCTTT
CASSLAGKNTEAFF
>once|.|TRBJ1-3|TRBV18
TGTGCCAGCTCACCACTACAGTTACTCCCTGGAAACACCATATATTTT
CASSPLQLLPGNTIYF
>.|.|TRBJ2-3|TRBV7-9
TGTGCCAGCAGCTTGAATAGTCGCGGGGGCACAGATACGCAGTATTTT
CASSLNSRGGTDTQYF
>.|TRBD2|TRBJ2-3|TRBV9
TGTGCCAGCAGCGCTAGCGGGAGGGCAGATACGCAGTATTTT
CASSASGRADTQYF
>.|TRBD1|TRBJ1-3|TRBV6-2/TRBV6-3
TGTGCCAGCAGTTACTCCAGGGGGCAGGACACCATATATTTT
CASSYSRGQDTIYF
>.|TRBD1|TRBJ1-3|TRBV12-5
TGTGCTAGTGGTTTGGTACGTGGGACAGGAAGAAACACCATATATTTT
CASGLVRGTGRNTIYF
>.|.|TRBJ1-1|TRBV7-6
TGTGCCAGCAGCTTATCGGGAGACACTGAAGCTTTCTTT
CASSLSGDTEAFF
>.|TRBD1|TRBJ1-2|TRBV29-1
TGCAGCGTTGACATGAAACAGGGGAACTATGGCTACACCTTC
CSVDMKQGNYGYTF
>.|TRBD1|TRBJ1-5|TRBV2
TGTGCCAGCTCCGACAGGGAAGGAGACAGCAATCAGCCCCAGCATTTT
CASSDREGDSNQPQHF
>.|.|TRBJ1-1|TRBV27
TGTGCCAGCAGTTTATCGAGTGGTTTTGCTGAAGCTTTCTTT
CASSLSSGFAEAFF
>.|.|TRBJ1-2|TRBV12-3/TRBV12-4
TGTGCCAGCAGGAACACAGGGTACGGCTACACCTTC
CASRNTGYGYTF
>.|.|TRBJ1-2|TRBV23-1
TGCGCCAGCAGTCATCCAGGGGCTGAGGGCTACACCTTC
CASSHPGAEGYTF
>.|.|TRBJ2-7|TRBV12-3/TRBV12-4
TGTGCCAGCAGTTTAAATCAGGGGAGCGAGCAGTACTTC
CASSLNQGSEQYF
>.|.|TRBJ1-1|TRBV19
TGTGCCAGTAGTATCATGTCAGTGAACACTGAAGCTTTCTTT
CASSIMSVNTEAFF
>.|.|TRBJ1-1|TRBV10-2
TGCGCCAGCAGTTCAACGACAATGAACACTGAAGCTTTCTTT
CASSSTTMNTEAFF